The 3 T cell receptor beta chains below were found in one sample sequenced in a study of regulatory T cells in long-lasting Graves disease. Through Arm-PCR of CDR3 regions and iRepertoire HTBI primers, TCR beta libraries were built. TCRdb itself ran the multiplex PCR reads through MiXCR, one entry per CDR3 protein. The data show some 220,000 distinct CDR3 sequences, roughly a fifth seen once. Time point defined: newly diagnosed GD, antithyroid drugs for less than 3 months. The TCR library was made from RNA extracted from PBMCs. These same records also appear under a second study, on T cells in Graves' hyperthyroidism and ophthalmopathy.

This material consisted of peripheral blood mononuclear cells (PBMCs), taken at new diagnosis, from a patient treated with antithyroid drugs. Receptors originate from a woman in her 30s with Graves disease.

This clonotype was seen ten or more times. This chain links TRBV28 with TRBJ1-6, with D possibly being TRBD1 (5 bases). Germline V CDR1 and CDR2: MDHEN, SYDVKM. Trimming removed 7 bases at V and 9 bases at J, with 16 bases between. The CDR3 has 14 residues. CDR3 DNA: TGTGCCAGCATTCTTCAGGGTGGCTCTTCACCCCTCCACTTT. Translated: CASILQGGSSPLHF. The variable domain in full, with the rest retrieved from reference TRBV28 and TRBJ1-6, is DVKVTQSSRYLVKRTGEKVFLECVQDMDHENMFWYRQDPGLGLRLIYFSYDVKMKEKGDIPEGYSVSREKKERFSLILESASTNQTSMYLCASILQGGSSPLHFGNGTRLTVT.

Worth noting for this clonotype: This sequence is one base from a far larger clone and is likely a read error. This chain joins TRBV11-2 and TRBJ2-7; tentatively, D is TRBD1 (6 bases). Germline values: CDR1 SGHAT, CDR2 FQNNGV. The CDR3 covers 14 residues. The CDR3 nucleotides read TGTGCCAGCAGCTTAGGTTCCAGGGGTTACGAGCATTACTTC. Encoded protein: CASSLGSRGYEHYF.

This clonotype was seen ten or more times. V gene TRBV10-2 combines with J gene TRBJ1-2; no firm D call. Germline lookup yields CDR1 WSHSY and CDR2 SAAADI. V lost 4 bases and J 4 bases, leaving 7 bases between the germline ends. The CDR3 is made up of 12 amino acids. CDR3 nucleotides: TGCGCCAGCAGTGGGACGGGCTATGGCTACACCTTC. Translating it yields CASSGTGYGYTF.